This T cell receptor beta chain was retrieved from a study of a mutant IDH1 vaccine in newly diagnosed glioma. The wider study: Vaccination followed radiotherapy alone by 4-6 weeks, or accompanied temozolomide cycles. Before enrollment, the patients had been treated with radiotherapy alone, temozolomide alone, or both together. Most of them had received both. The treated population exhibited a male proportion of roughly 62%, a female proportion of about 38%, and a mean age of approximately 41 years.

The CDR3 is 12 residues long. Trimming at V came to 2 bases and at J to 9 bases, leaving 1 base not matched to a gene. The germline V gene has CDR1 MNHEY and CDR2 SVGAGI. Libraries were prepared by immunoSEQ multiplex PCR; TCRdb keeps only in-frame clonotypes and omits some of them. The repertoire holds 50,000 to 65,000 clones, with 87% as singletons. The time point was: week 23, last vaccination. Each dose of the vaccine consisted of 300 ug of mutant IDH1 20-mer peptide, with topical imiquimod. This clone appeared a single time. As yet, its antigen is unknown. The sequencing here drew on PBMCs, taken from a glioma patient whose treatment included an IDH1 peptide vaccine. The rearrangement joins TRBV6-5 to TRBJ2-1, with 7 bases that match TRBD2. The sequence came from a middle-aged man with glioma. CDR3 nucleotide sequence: TGTGCCAGCAGTTACGGGGGGGTTGAGCAGTTCTTC. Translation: CASSYGGVEQFF.